The 20 T cell receptor beta chains below were found in one sample sequenced in a study of cytomegalovirus exposure and HLA in healthy donors. Clones were sequenced by immunoSEQ multiplex PCR, and TCRdb holds only the in-frame ones, with some missing. Of around 240,000 clones in the sample, nearly 90% were seen once. The sequenced sample was PBMCs. These receptors were collected from a young woman in good health and CMV-seronegative.

The chain joins TRBV28 to TRBJ2-3; D remains unclear. Germline V gives CDR1 MDHEN, CDR2 SYDVKM. The CDR3 has 16 amino acids. Trimming left V 3 bases short and J 1 base short, with 14 bases between. The CDR3 DNA reads TGTGCCAGCAGTTTTGCGCGGTCTTTTGGCACAGATACGCAGTATTTT. Protein product: CASSFARSFGTDTQYF.

V usage is TRBV5-1 and J usage is TRBJ2-1; 8 bases line up with TRBD2. Per germline, CDR1 SGHRS and CDR2 YFSETQ. The CDR3 runs to 15 residues. The trim removed 4 bases at V and 1 base at J, leaving 4 bases unmatched. CDR3 nucleotide sequence: TGCGCCAGCAGCCATGAGCGGGGGTCCTACAATGAGCAGTTCTTC. Its protein is CASSHERGSYNEQFF. Looking up the rest from reference TRBV5-1 and TRBJ2-1 gives the full variable domain: KAGVTQTPRYLIKTRGQQVTLSCSPISGHRSVSWYQQTPGQGLQFLFEYFSETQRNKGNFPGRFSGRQFSNSRSEMNVSTLELGDSALYLCASSHERGSYNEQFFGPGTRLTVL.

The V gene is TRBV5-6, the J gene TRBJ1-4; the D gene is possibly TRBD1 (6 bases). This CDR3 contains 14 residues. V shed 2 bases and J shed 7 bases, with 12 bases lying between them. CDR1 is SGHDT and CDR2 is YYEEEE in the germline V gene. The CDR3, as DNA: TGTGCCAGCAGCTTTAACAGGGTGGTTGAAAAACTGTTTTTT. Encoded protein: CASSFNRVVEKLFF.

V and J are TRBV7-9 and TRBJ2-7; TRBD2 might be the D (5 bases). The ends were cut back, 5 bases at V and 6 bases at J, with 8 bases in the middle. This CDR3 region has 11 residues. Germline CDR1 reads SEHNR; CDR2 reads FQNEAQ (reference sequence). Here the CDR3 reads CASSAGPEQYV. For the CDR3, the DNA is TGTGCCAGCAGCGCGGGCCCCGAGCAGTACGTC.

This rearrangement joins TRBV5-5 to TRBJ1-5; tentatively, D is TRBD1 (5 bases). This CDR3 is 14 amino acids long. CDR1 and CDR2 from the germline V gene are SGHKS and YYEKEE (reference sequence). Trimming removed 4 bases at V and 11 bases at J, with 19 bases between. The CDR3 DNA follows: TGTGCCAGCAGCGGAGGGACTGGCCAAGAGGCCCAGCATTTT. As protein: CASSGGTGQEAQHF.

The chain couples TRBV7-9 to TRBJ1-1; D unresolved. V dropped 5 bases and J dropped 1 base, with 14 bases sitting between them. The CDR3 has 15 amino acids. CDR1 SEHNR and CDR2 FQNEAQ come from the germline V gene (reference sequence). This chain's CDR3 is CASSTRGEENTEAFF. The DNA of the CDR3 is TGTGCCAGCAGCACTCGGGGTGAGGAGAACACTGAAGCTTTCTTT.

This chain connects TRBV5-1 to TRBJ2-3, with 7 bases that match TRBD2. The length of the CDR3 is 13 residues. V was pared by 7 bases and J by 2 bases, with 4 bases of the junction left unmatched. CDR1 is SGHRS, CDR2 YFSETQ, per germline. The CDR3: CASQRGITDTQYF. The CDR3 bases are TGCGCCAGCCAGCGGGGTATCACAGATACGCAGTATTTT.

J is TRBJ2-7 and V is TRBV5-4; a weak D match, TRBD2 (6 bases). Trimming pared 2 bases from V and 5 bases from J, leaving 8 bases between. There are 12 residues in the CDR3. Germline CDR1 is SGHNT and CDR2 is YYREEE (reference sequence). CDR3 sequence: CASSFGGDEQYF. Written as DNA, the CDR3 is TGTGCCAGCAGCTTTGGAGGGGACGAGCAGTACTTC.

The rearrangement links TRBV19 to TRBJ2-1, with D perhaps matching TRBD1 (5 bases). CDR1 and CDR2 (germline): LNHDA, SQIVND (reference sequence). This CDR3 is built from 17 residues. The V end was cut by 0 bases, the J end by 4 bases, with 16 bases between. Written as DNA, the CDR3 is TGTGCCAGTAGTATAGAACGACTGAGGAAGGGGTACAATGAGCAGTTCTTC. Translated: CASSIERLRKGYNEQFF.

The rearrangement links TRBV14 to TRBJ1-6, with D perhaps matching TRBD1 (5 bases). CDR1 and CDR2 (germline): SGHDN, FVKESK. The germline V and J ends were trimmed by 0 bases and 7 bases, with 13 bases remaining between them. The CDR3 has 16 residues. The CDR3 bases are TGTGCCAGCAGCCAAGATCGCGGCAGGGCGAATTCACCCCTCCACTTT. This sequence encodes CASSQDRGRANSPLHF.

The chain recombines TRBV6-5 with TRBJ2-1; weak D call: TRBD2 (6 bases). The CDR3 totals 14 residues. The V gene lost 2 bases and the J gene lost 4 bases, with 9 bases spanning the gap. Germline V gene sequence: CDR1 MNHEY, CDR2 SVGAGI. The CDR3 region has the DNA TGTGCCAGCAGTTACGGGGGGACTTACAATGAGCAGTTCTTC. It encodes CASSYGGTYNEQFF.

V usage is TRBV7-6 and J usage is TRBJ1-1, with a possible D match to TRBD1 (5 bases). CDR1 and CDR2 from the germline V gene are SGHVS and FNYEAQ. This CDR3 has 17 residues. Deletions cut 1 base from V and 1 base from J, with 16 bases between. This CDR3 is CASSLGPTGWANTEAFF. CDR3 DNA: TGTGCCAGCAGCTTAGGTCCCACAGGCTGGGCGAACACTGAAGCTTTCTTT.

The V call is TRBV20-1, the J call TRBJ1-2, with unresolved D. Germline-derived CDR1 and CDR2 are DFQATT and SNEGSKA (reference sequence). This CDR3 comprises 11 residues. Between the trimmed V and J ends, which lost 7 bases and 3 bases, there was a span of 9 bases. Here the CDR3 reads CSEISDYGYTF. In DNA, the CDR3 is TGCAGTGAAATTAGTGACTATGGCTACACCTTC.

This clone was observed many times. V and J are TRBV10-2 and TRBJ1-2; no clear D. Germline V gene data show CDR1 as WSHSY and CDR2 as SAAADI. The CDR3 is 13 residues long. V was cut by 10 bases and J by 8 bases, with 20 bases left in between. The CDR3 sequence: CATPDEGSGGYTF. The DNA for the CDR3 is TGCGCCACCCCTGACGAGGGTAGTGGCGGCTACACCTTC.

V and J are TRBV4-3 and TRBJ2-1; the D gene is possibly TRBD2 (6 bases). CDR3 length equals 15 residues. CDR1 is LGHNA and CDR2 is YSLEER in the germline V gene. V lost 4 bases and J lost 0, with 10 bases in between. CDR3 amino acids: CASSLGGDSYNEQFF. Here the CDR3 DNA reads TGCGCCAGCAGCCTAGGCGGGGACTCCTACAATGAGCAGTTCTTC.

This clone was detected only once. The chain has TRBV19 and TRBJ1-4; no clear D gene. Trimming took 8 bases from V and 0 from J, leaving 13 bases between them. The CDR3 is 15 residues long. Germline values: CDR1 LNHDA, CDR2 SQIVND (reference sequence). The CDR3 DNA sequence: TGTGCCAGTGCGCCGGGAACTTCAACTAATGAAAAACTGTTTTTT. It encodes CASAPGTSTNEKLFF.

Concerning this clone: This sample includes further DNA sequences coding for the same CDR3. This chain joins TRBV4-2 and TRBJ2-3, with TRBD2 identical over 11 bases. Germline loops: CDR1 LGHNA, CDR2 YNFKEQ. Losses at the gene ends were 4 bases for V and 3 bases for J; bases not matched to a gene: 3. This CDR3 region has 15 residues. CDR3 DNA: TGTGCCAGCAGCCCTGGGACTAGCGGAACAGATACGCAGTATTTT. Translated: CASSPGTSGTDTQYF.

This rearrangement joins TRBV7-6 to TRBJ2-3; D is unclear. The CDR3 contains 14 residues. The V gene's germline CDR1 is SGHVS and CDR2 FNYEAQ. Deletions cut 3 bases from V and 4 bases from J, with 11 bases between. The CDR3 coding sequence is TGTGCCAGCAGCTTCTATGCCCGGGCAGATACGCAGTATTTT. This codes for CASSFYARADTQYF.

This rearrangement joins TRBV28 to TRBJ2-1; tentative D call: TRBD2 (6 bases). Trimming removed 1 base at V and 5 bases at J, with 12 bases between. Germline V CDR1 and CDR2: MDHEN, SYDVKM. This CDR3 is 15 amino acids long. Written as DNA, the CDR3 is TGTGCCAGCAGTTTATCCCGGGGACTCCACAATGAGCAGTTCTTC. This gives the protein CASSLSRGLHNEQFF.

The chain carries TRBV6-1 and TRBJ2-7, with TRBD2 as a possible D gene (5 bases). Germline loops: CDR1 MNHNS, CDR2 SASEGT. Trimming cost V 2 bases and J 5 bases, with 13 bases left between them. This CDR3 comprises 14 residues. CDR3 sequence: CASSEHSPGNEQYV. CDR3 in DNA: TGTGCCAGCAGTGAACATAGTCCGGGAAACGAGCAGTACGTC.